These 20 T cell receptor beta chains were all obtained from the same sample, sequenced in a study of blood T cell repertoires in COVID-19 (dated by TCRdb to the early 2020s). The library came from the immunoSEQ multiplex PCR assay. Imported from immuneACCESS, the table was reduced by TCRdb to in-frame sequences with V and J called. These copies leave out some clones; in studies compared against another copy, an unresolved V gene accounts for under half, and the cause of the remainder is not known. The sample records tens of thousands of clones, less than 90% of which are singletons. 3.5% to 4% of the sample is taken by the ten largest. The sample taken for sequencing was peripheral blood. The receptors originated from a man aged 60 to 75 with acute or convalescent COVID-19.

The rearrangement links TRBV27 to TRBJ2-2; 7 bases match TRBD1. The CDR3 length is 14 residues. CDR1 and CDR2 (germline): MNHEY, SMNVEV (reference sequence). V trimming: 6 bases; J trimming: 3 bases; junction bases outside the gene matches: 4. The DNA for the CDR3 is TGTGCCAGCAGGGAGACAGGGTACACCGGGGAGCTGTTTTTT. Amino acid sequence: CASRETGYTGELFF.

The rearrangement joins TRBV30 to TRBJ2-3; a possible D gene is TRBD2 (6 bases). The V and J ends lost 3 bases and 1 base respectively, with 17 bases between them. The CDR3 extends over 16 amino acids. Germline CDR1 reads GTSNPN; CDR2 reads SVGIG (reference sequence). This chain's CDR3 is CAWSPGSGGGTDTQYF. CDR3 DNA sequence: TGTGCCTGGAGCCCAGGGTCCGGGGGAGGCACAGATACGCAGTATTTT.

This chain connects TRBV4-1 to TRBJ2-7; D is perhaps TRBD2 (5 bases). Germline V gene lookup returns CDR1 MGHRA and CDR2 YSYEKL. Trimming stripped 4 bases from V and 2 bases from J, with 12 bases between. There are 14 residues in the CDR3. The CDR3 region has the DNA TGCGCCAGCAGCCCGCCTGGAGGTGCCTACGAGCAGTACTTC. This codes for CASSPPGGAYEQYF.

Here the CDR3 DNA reads TGTGCCAGTAGTATAACAGGGTGGTATTCACCCCTCCACTTT. Residues: CASSITGWYSPLHF. The chain uses TRBV19 and TRBJ1-6, with a weak D call TRBD1 (6 bases). Per germline, CDR1 LNHDA and CDR2 SQIVND (reference sequence). This CDR3 comprises 14 residues. Trimming cost V 2 bases and J 8 bases, with 10 bases left between them.

This clone was picked up a small number of times. The chain has TRBV20-1 and TRBJ2-5; the match to TRBD2 covers 11 bases. The V and J ends lost 3 bases and 2 bases, in that order; junction bases with no gene match: 8. CDR1 and CDR2 (germline): DFQATT, SNEGSKA (reference sequence). CDR3 length equals 16 residues. CDR3 in amino acids: CSASRTGTSGQETQYF. Here the CDR3 DNA reads TGCAGTGCTAGTAGGACCGGGACTAGCGGACAAGAGACCCAGTACTTC.

This sequence joins TRBV5-1 and TRBJ2-7; possible D gene TRBD1, 7 bases. The germline V gene has CDR1 SGHRS and CDR2 YFSETQ. Between the trimmed V and J ends, which lost 3 bases and 1 base, there was a span of 11 bases. The CDR3 is 14 residues long. CDR3 residues: CASSSAGGSYEQYF. In DNA, the CDR3 is TGCGCCAGCAGCTCTGCAGGGGGGTCCTACGAGCAGTACTTC.

The V gene is TRBV7-9, the J gene TRBJ1-1; D is possibly TRBD1 (5 bases). Germline assignment: CDR1 SEHNR and CDR2 FQNEAQ (reference sequence). The V end lost 3 bases, the J end lost 3 bases, and 8 bases lay between the germline ends. The CDR3 loop spans 13 amino acids. The CDR3 region has the DNA TGTGCCAGCAGCTTTGTCAGGGACACTGAAGCTTTCTTT. This gives the protein CASSFVRDTEAFF.

The chain carries TRBV6-5 and TRBJ2-3, with a weak D call TRBD2 (6 bases). The CDR3 runs to 14 residues. Trimming stripped 10 bases from V and 2 bases from J, with 16 bases between. CDR1 is MNHEY, CDR2 SVGAGI, per germline. This chain's CDR3 is CAIASGVYTDTQYF. The DNA of the CDR3 is TGTGCCATTGCGTCGGGAGTGTACACAGATACGCAGTATTTT.

The CDR3 nucleotides are TGCGCCAGCAGTTTTCTAAGCTCCTACAATGAGCAGTTCTTC. Its protein is CASSFLSSYNEQFF. The chain couples TRBV5-1 to TRBJ2-1; D uncertain. Germline V gene lookup returns CDR1 SGHRS and CDR2 YFSETQ. The CDR3 loop spans 14 amino acids. V was clipped by 5 bases and J by 0 bases, with 9 bases between them.

This clone was seen a few times. The chain links TRBV7-2 to TRBJ1-6; TRBD1 is a possible D gene (5 bases). Germline V gene lookup returns CDR1 SGHTA and CDR2 FQGNSA. Trimming left V 5 bases short and J 6 bases short, with 17 bases between. CDR3 length: 16 amino acids. CDR3 sequence (DNA): TGTGCCAGCAGCCCAAGGCCGGGGGTGACTAATTCACCCCTCCACTTT. This encodes CASSPRPGVTNSPLHF. The full variable domain, in which reference TRBV7-2 and TRBJ1-6 provide the parts outside the CDR3, is GAGVSQSPSNKVTEKGKDVELRCDPISGHTALYWYRQSLGQGLEFLIYFQGNSAPDKSGLPSDRFSAERTGGSVSTLTIQRTQQEDSAVYLCASSPRPGVTNSPLHFGNGTRLTVT.

This chain links TRBV27 with TRBJ2-5; perhaps TRBD2 as D (7 bases). Germline V gives CDR1 MNHEY, CDR2 SMNVEV (reference sequence). Between the trimmed V and J ends, which lost 5 bases and 4 bases, there was a span of 14 bases. The CDR3 length is 14 residues. Here the CDR3 reads CASSIGGTLETQYF. The CDR3, as DNA: TGTGCCAGCAGTATCGGGGGGACATTAGAGACCCAGTACTTC.

The chain combines TRBV3-1 (or the pseudogene TRBV3-2) with TRBJ2-4, with 10 bases that match TRBD1. J lost 0 bases, V lost 2 bases, and 10 bases had no gene match. This CDR3 region has 19 residues. CDR1 and CDR2 (germline): LGHDT, YNNKEL (reference sequence). The CDR3 region has the DNA TGTGCCAGCAGCCAACCACGGGACAGGGGACCACTAGCCAAAAACATTCAGTACTTC. This encodes CASSQPRDRGPLAKNIQYF.

The V and J genes are TRBV5-1 and TRBJ2-2; D uncertain. Germline V gene lookup returns CDR1 SGHRS and CDR2 YFSETQ. Trimming cost V 4 bases and J 6 bases, with 10 bases left between them. This CDR3 comprises 13 residues. CDR3 amino acids: CASSPVVSGELFF. The CDR3 DNA reads TGCGCCAGCAGCCCGGTTGTGTCCGGGGAGCTGTTTTTT. The whole variable domain, filled in from reference TRBV5-1 and TRBJ2-2, reads KAGVTQTPRYLIKTRGQQVTLSCSPISGHRSVSWYQQTPGQGLQFLFEYFSETQRNKGNFPGRFSGRQFSNSRSEMNVSTLELGDSALYLCASSPVVSGELFFGEGSRLTVL.

J is TRBJ1-2 and V is TRBV6-2 or TRBV6-3; D might be TRBD1 (6 bases). V was trimmed by 4 bases and J by 4 bases, leaving 25 bases between them. The CDR3 is made up of 18 amino acids. Germline values: CDR1 MNHEY, CDR2 SVGEGT. The CDR3 spells CASSSTNDRRTELYGYTF. DNA of the CDR3: TGTGCCAGCAGTTCCACCAATGACCGACGGACAGAACTCTATGGCTACACCTTC.

The genes are TRBV11-2 and TRBJ1-2; weak D call: TRBD1 (5 bases). V lost 0 bases and J 7 bases, leaving 15 bases between the germline ends. This CDR3 has 15 amino acids. CDR1 is SGHAT, CDR2 FQNNGV, per germline. CDR3 DNA sequence: TGTGCCAGCAGCTTAGATTTTCAGGGCTGGAGTGGCTACACCTTC. Translating gives CASSLDFQGWSGYTF.

The V gene is TRBV12-3 or TRBV12-4, the J gene TRBJ2-7; possible D gene TRBD1, 6 bases. This CDR3 region has 13 residues. The germline V and J ends were trimmed by 5 bases and 6 bases, with 14 bases remaining between them. The CDR3 region has the DNA TGTGCCAGCAGTAGGGACCTAGGGGGCGAGCAGTACTTC. Its translation is CASSRDLGGEQYF.

The chain uses TRBV5-1 and TRBJ2-1; tentatively, D is TRBD2 (6 bases). V shed 0 bases and J shed 4 bases, with 17 bases lying between them. The germline gives CDR1 SGHRS, CDR2 YFSETQ. The CDR3 spans 17 residues. The CDR3: CASSLGWGDFTYNEQFF. The CDR3 nucleotides read TGCGCCAGCAGCTTGGGGTGGGGGGACTTTACATACAATGAGCAGTTCTTC.

The chain recombines TRBV9 with TRBJ2-2, with no clear D. V was cut by 3 bases and J by 4 bases, with 13 bases left in between. CDR3 length equals 15 residues. Per the germline V gene, CDR1 is SGDLS and CDR2 is YYNGEE. The CDR3 coding sequence is TGTGCCAGCAGCGACCCGGCCCAGGCCACCGGGGAGCTGTTTTTT. Translation: CASSDPAQATGELFF.

In this sample, this clone turned up many times. The chain recombines TRBV4-3 with TRBJ1-2; 8 bases are shared with TRBD1. With 4 bases clipped from V and 4 bases from J, the junction kept 11 bases outside the gene matches. The CDR3 runs to 16 residues. Germline V gene sequence: CDR1 LGHNA, CDR2 YSLEER. CDR3 sequence: CASSPQSGQGGYGYTF. CDR3 coding DNA: TGCGCCAGCAGCCCACAAAGCGGACAGGGAGGCTATGGCTACACCTTC.

This clone was recorded a few times. The rearrangement uses TRBV4-3 and TRBJ1-3; unclear D gene. This CDR3 contains 16 residues. Trimming took 0 bases from V and 0 from J, leaving 9 bases between them. The germline CDR1 and CDR2 sequences are LGHNA and YSLEER. The chain's CDR3 is CASSQDLPGSGNTIYF. CDR3 coding DNA: TGCGCCAGCAGCCAAGATTTGCCGGGCTCTGGAAACACCATATATTTT.